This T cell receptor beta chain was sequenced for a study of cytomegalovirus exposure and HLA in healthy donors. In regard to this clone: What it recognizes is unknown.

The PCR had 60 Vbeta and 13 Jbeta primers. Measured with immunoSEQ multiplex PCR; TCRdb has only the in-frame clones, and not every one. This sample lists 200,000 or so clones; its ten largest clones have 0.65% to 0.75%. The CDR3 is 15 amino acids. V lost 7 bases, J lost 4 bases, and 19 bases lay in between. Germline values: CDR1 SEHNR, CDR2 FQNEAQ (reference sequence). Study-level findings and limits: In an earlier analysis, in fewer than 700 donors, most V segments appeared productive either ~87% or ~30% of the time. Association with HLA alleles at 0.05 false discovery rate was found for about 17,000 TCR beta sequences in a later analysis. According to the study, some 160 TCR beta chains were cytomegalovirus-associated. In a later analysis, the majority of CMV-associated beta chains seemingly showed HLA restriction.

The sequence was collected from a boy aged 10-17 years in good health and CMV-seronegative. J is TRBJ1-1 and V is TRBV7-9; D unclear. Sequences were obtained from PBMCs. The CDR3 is CASTPIGTLGTEAFF. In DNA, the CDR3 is TGTGCCAGCACCCCCATCGGTACCCTAGGCACTGAAGCTTTCTTT.